Below, 2 T cell receptor beta chains from the same sample are listed, as sequenced in a study of blood T cells in healthy people across ages. A second PCR of 7 to 11 cycles used a sample-barcoded 5' primer and a J-beta primer mix. In TCRdb, the 5' RACE reads were re-called with MiXCR into one record per CDR3 protein. The data contain roughly 930,000 distinct CDR3 sequences, around 48% of them singletons. Sequencing was performed on blood. All receptors derive from a man aged 25 to 45 in good health.

The V gene is TRBV10-2, the J gene TRBJ2-7; 7 bases line up with TRBD1. The germline gives CDR1 WSHSY, CDR2 SAAADI. With V trimmed by 6 bases and J by 10 bases, 15 bases remained unmatched. This CDR3 spans 14 amino acids. The DNA for the CDR3 is TGCGCCAGCAGGGCAGCTAGGGGGCAAGAGATCCAGTACTTC. Its protein is CASRAARGQEIQYF.

The rearrangement joins TRBV6-4 to TRBJ2-1; 9 positions match TRBD1. Germline V CDR1 and CDR2: MRHNA, SNTAGT. This CDR3 spans 15 amino acids. With V trimmed by 5 bases and J by 9 bases, 11 bases remained unmatched. The CDR3 here is CASSTGTGGRAEQFF. The CDR3 DNA sequence: TGTGCCAGCAGTACAGGAACAGGGGGCCGGGCTGAGCAGTTCTTC.